A selection of T cell receptor beta chains follows, all from one sample in a study of cytomegalovirus exposure and HLA in healthy donors. Only in-frame clones appear in the TCRdb table, and some are missing; sequencing was by immunoSEQ multiplex PCR. The sample consists of fewer than 60,000 clones, around three quarters of them appearing once. The specimen sequenced was PBMCs. The receptor source for this set is a woman aged 40 to 49 in good health and CMV-seropositive. CDR3s include the opening cysteine and the closing phenylalanine or tryptophan. A D gene is named only where the DNA matches it firmly. Clone size, where shown, is once, few, many, or a class for clones that have expanded.

d_call: TRBD2; clone_size: -; v_call: TRBV30; j_call: TRBJ2-7; cdr3_aa: CAWSVLGGEGYYEQYF; cdr3_nt: TGTGCCTGGAGTGTCCTCGGAGGGGAGGGGTACTACGAGCAGTACTTC
d_call: -; clone_size: -; v_call: TRBV30; j_call: TRBJ1-6; cdr3_aa: CAWRRGNNSPLHF; cdr3_nt: TGTGCCTGGAGGAGGGGGAATAATTCACCCCTCCACTTT
d_call: -; clone_size: few; v_call: TRBV11-3; j_call: TRBJ2-5; cdr3_aa: CASSLGPSTGTQYF; cdr3_nt: TGTGCCAGCAGCTTAGGCCCTTCCACGGGGACCCAGTACTTC
d_call: -; clone_size: -; v_call: TRBV19; j_call: TRBJ1-5; cdr3_aa: CASSIPQRNQPQHF; cdr3_nt: TGTGCCAGTAGTATCCCACAGCGCAATCAGCCCCAGCATTTT
d_call: -; clone_size: -; v_call: TRBV21-1; j_call: TRBJ1-6; cdr3_aa: CASSPTPQRDEDSPLHF; cdr3_nt: TGTGCCAGCAGCCCTACCCCGCAGAGGGATGAAGACTCACCCCTCCACTTT
d_call: TRBD1; clone_size: -; v_call: TRBV6-5; j_call: TRBJ1-2; cdr3_aa: CASSFGQGSYGYTF; cdr3_nt: TGTGCCAGCAGTTTCGGACAGGGGAGTTATGGCTACACCTTC
d_call: -; clone_size: few; v_call: TRBV10-1; j_call: TRBJ1-2; cdr3_aa: CASSAGTKYGYTF; cdr3_nt: TGCGCCAGCAGTGCTGGGACAAAATATGGCTACACCTTC
d_call: -; clone_size: -; v_call: TRBV7-9; j_call: TRBJ2-7; cdr3_aa: CASSYSKSYEQYF; cdr3_nt: TGTGCCAGCAGCTACTCAAAATCCTACGAGCAGTACTTC
d_call: TRBD1; clone_size: -; v_call: TRBV5-1; j_call: TRBJ1-1; cdr3_aa: CASSPPEGGGTEAFF; cdr3_nt: TGCGCCAGCAGCCCCCCGGAAGGGGGCGGCACTGAAGCTTTCTTT
d_call: TRBD1; clone_size: -; v_call: TRBV23-1; j_call: TRBJ1-5; cdr3_aa: CASSQQRMTGGCNQPQHF; cdr3_nt: TGCGCCAGCAGTCAACAAAGGATGACAGGGGGCTGCAATCAGCCCCAGCATTTT
d_call: -; clone_size: few; v_call: TRBV2; j_call: TRBJ1-1; cdr3_aa: CADGKGPNTEAFF; cdr3_nt: TGTGCAGACGGAAAGGGGCCGAACACTGAAGCTTTCTTT
d_call: -; clone_size: -; v_call: TRBV28; j_call: TRBJ1-2; cdr3_aa: CASSLGANYGYTF; cdr3_nt: TGTGCCAGCAGCCTCGGGGCTAACTATGGCTACACCTTC
d_call: -; clone_size: -; v_call: TRBV5-4; j_call: TRBJ2-6; cdr3_aa: CASSLMTGSGANVLTF; cdr3_nt: TGTGCCAGCAGCTTGATGACAGGATCCGGGGCCAACGTCCTGACTTTC
d_call: -; clone_size: -; v_call: TRBV6-5; j_call: TRBJ2-3; cdr3_aa: CASKLQGPDTQYF; cdr3_nt: TGTGCCAGTAAGCTCCAGGGCCCAGATACGCAGTATTTT
d_call: -; clone_size: -; v_call: TRBV19; j_call: TRBJ1-2; cdr3_aa: CATQGQTNYGYTF; cdr3_nt: TGTGCCACCCAAGGACAGACTAACTATGGCTACACCTTC
d_call: TRBD2; clone_size: -; v_call: TRBV29-1; j_call: TRBJ2-5; cdr3_aa: CSVEALAGGVEETQYF; cdr3_nt: TGCAGCGTTGAAGCTCTAGCGGGGGGCGTGGAAGAGACCCAGTACTTC
d_call: -; clone_size: -; v_call: TRBV7-6; j_call: TRBJ2-3; cdr3_aa: CASSLGGGQTSTDTQYF; cdr3_nt: TGTGCCAGCAGCTTAGGCGGGGGCCAAACTAGCACAGATACGCAGTATTTT
d_call: -; clone_size: -; v_call: TRBV19; j_call: TRBJ1-2; cdr3_aa: CASRDRNSYGYTF; cdr3_nt: TGTGCCAGCAGGGATCGGAATAGCTATGGCTACACCTTC
d_call: -; clone_size: -; v_call: TRBV6-6; j_call: TRBJ1-1; cdr3_aa: CASSKGGIPEAFF; cdr3_nt: TGTGCCAGCAGCAAGGGGGGGATCCCTGAAGCTTTCTTT
d_call: -; clone_size: -; v_call: TRBV5-1; j_call: TRBJ2-5; cdr3_aa: CASSFGQMETQYF; cdr3_nt: TGCGCCAGCAGCTTTGGACAGATGGAGACCCAGTACTTC
d_call: -; clone_size: -; v_call: TRBV7-9; j_call: TRBJ2-7; cdr3_aa: CASSLSQFQGPSSYEQYF; cdr3_nt: TGTGCCAGCAGCTTGAGCCAGTTCCAGGGGCCCAGCTCCTACGAGCAGTACTTC
d_call: -; clone_size: -; v_call: TRBV5-1; j_call: TRBJ1-5; cdr3_aa: CASSLGQGQPQHF; cdr3_nt: TGCGCCAGCAGCTTGGGGCAGGGCCAGCCCCAGCATTTT
d_call: -; clone_size: -; v_call: TRBV7-2; j_call: TRBJ2-5; cdr3_aa: CASSLDLVPLGYF; cdr3_nt: TGTGCCAGCAGCTTAGATTTAGTCCCCCTCGGGTACTTC
d_call: TRBD1; clone_size: -; v_call: TRBV5-6; j_call: TRBJ1-6; cdr3_aa: CASSRTGPLHF; cdr3_nt: TGTGCCAGCAGCCGGACAGGCCCGCTCCACTTT
d_call: -; clone_size: -; v_call: TRBV5-4; j_call: TRBJ1-5; cdr3_aa: CASSSGRGANQPQHF; cdr3_nt: TGTGCCAGCAGCTCCGGGCGGGGGGCTAATCAGCCCCAGCATTTT
d_call: -; clone_size: -; v_call: TRBV5-6; j_call: TRBJ1-3; cdr3_aa: CASSSKSSGNTIYF; cdr3_nt: TGTGCCAGCAGCTCAAAGAGCTCTGGAAACACCATATATTTT
d_call: TRBD1; clone_size: -; v_call: TRBV27; j_call: TRBJ2-2; cdr3_aa: CASPRDRRNTGELFF; cdr3_nt: TGTGCCAGCCCAAGGGACAGACGGAACACCGGGGAGCTGTTTTTT
d_call: TRBD1; clone_size: -; v_call: TRBV11-1; j_call: TRBJ2-7; cdr3_aa: CASSLIVPGQGSEQYF; cdr3_nt: TGTGCCAGCAGCTTAATCGTACCGGGACAGGGGAGCGAGCAGTACTTC
d_call: TRBD1; clone_size: -; v_call: TRBV6-4; j_call: TRBJ1-6; cdr3_aa: CASSDSTGGSPLHF; cdr3_nt: TGTGCCAGCAGTGACTCGACAGGGGGTTCACCCCTCCACTTT
d_call: TRBD2; clone_size: -; v_call: TRBV5-1; j_call: TRBJ2-3; cdr3_aa: CASSLGLAGFTDTQYF; cdr3_nt: TGCGCCAGCAGCTTGGGACTAGCGGGGTTCACAGATACGCAGTATTTT
d_call: -; clone_size: few; v_call: TRBV4-1; j_call: TRBJ1-3; cdr3_aa: CASSQVSRGSGNTIYF; cdr3_nt: TGCGCCAGCAGCCAAGTATCCAGGGGCTCTGGAAACACCATATATTTT
d_call: TRBD1; clone_size: -; v_call: TRBV11-2; j_call: TRBJ2-2; cdr3_aa: CASSIRGLGTGELFF; cdr3_nt: TGTGCCAGCAGTATCAGGGGGCTCGGCACCGGGGAGCTGTTTTTT
d_call: -; clone_size: -; v_call: TRBV6-5; j_call: TRBJ2-5; cdr3_aa: CASSSSPGLRETQYF; cdr3_nt: TGTGCCAGCAGCTCCTCCCCGGGACTCAGGGAGACCCAGTACTTC
d_call: TRBD1; clone_size: -; v_call: TRBV6-1; j_call: TRBJ1-1; cdr3_aa: CASSEEGQSWAFF; cdr3_nt: TGTGCCAGCAGTGAAGAGGGACAGAGTTGGGCTTTCTTT
d_call: -; clone_size: -; v_call: TRBV5-1; j_call: TRBJ2-3; cdr3_aa: CASSVTVTSTDTQYF; cdr3_nt: TGCGCCAGCAGCGTGACAGTAACGAGCACAGATACGCAGTATTTT
d_call: -; clone_size: -; v_call: TRBV5-4; j_call: TRBJ1-1; cdr3_aa: CASSLGWGGTEAFF; cdr3_nt: TGTGCCAGCAGCTTGGGCTGGGGAGGGACTGAAGCTTTCTTT
d_call: -; clone_size: -; v_call: TRBV5-1; j_call: TRBJ2-3; cdr3_aa: CASSSGSTDTQYF; cdr3_nt: TGCGCCAGCAGCTCGGGTTCCACAGATACGCAGTATTTT
d_call: TRBD1; clone_size: once; v_call: TRBV5-6; j_call: TRBJ1-5; cdr3_aa: CASSLRLGTGNQPQHF; cdr3_nt: TGTGCCAGCAGCTTAAGGCTCGGGACAGGGAATCAGCCCCAGCATTTT
d_call: TRBD1; clone_size: -; v_call: TRBV5-4; j_call: TRBJ1-1; cdr3_aa: CASSALTGSTEAFF; cdr3_nt: TGTGCCAGCAGCGCCTTGACAGGGTCCACTGAAGCTTTCTTT